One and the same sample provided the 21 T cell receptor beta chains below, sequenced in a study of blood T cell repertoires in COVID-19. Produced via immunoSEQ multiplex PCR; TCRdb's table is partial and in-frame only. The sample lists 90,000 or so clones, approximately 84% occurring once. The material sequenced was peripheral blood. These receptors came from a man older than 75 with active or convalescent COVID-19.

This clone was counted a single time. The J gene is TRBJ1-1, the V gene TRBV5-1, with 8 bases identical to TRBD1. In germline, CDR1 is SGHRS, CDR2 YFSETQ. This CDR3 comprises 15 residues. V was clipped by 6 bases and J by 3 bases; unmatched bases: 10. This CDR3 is CASTHRTDRDTEAFF. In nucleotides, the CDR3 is TGCGCCAGCACCCATCGAACGGACAGGGACACTGAAGCTTTCTTT.

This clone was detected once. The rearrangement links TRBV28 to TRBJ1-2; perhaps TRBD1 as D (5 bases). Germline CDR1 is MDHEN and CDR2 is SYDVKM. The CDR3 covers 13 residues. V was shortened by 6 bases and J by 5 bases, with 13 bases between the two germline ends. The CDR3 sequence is CASRLGARYGYTF. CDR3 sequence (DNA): TGTGCCAGCAGGCTTGGGGCGAGGTATGGCTACACCTTC.

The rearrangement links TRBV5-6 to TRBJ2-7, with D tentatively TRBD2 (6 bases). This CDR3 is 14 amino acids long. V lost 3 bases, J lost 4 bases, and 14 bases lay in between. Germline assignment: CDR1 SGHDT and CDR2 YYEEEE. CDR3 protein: CASSWGDAGYEQYF. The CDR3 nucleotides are TGTGCCAGCAGCTGGGGGGACGCGGGGTACGAGCAGTACTTC.

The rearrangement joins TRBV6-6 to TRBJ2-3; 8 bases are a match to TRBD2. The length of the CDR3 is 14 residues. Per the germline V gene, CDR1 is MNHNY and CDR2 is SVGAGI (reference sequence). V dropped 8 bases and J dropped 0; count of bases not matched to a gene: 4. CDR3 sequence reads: CASARGGSTDTQYF. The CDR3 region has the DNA TGTGCCAGCGCCCGGGGGGGGAGCACAGATACGCAGTATTTT.

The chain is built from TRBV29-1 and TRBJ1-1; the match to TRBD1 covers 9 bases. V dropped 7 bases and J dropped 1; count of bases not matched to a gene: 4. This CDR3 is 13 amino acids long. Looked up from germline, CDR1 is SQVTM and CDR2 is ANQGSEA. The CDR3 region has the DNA TGCAGCGCAAAACAGGGGGCGAACACTGAAGCTTTCTTT. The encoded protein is CSAKQGANTEAFF.

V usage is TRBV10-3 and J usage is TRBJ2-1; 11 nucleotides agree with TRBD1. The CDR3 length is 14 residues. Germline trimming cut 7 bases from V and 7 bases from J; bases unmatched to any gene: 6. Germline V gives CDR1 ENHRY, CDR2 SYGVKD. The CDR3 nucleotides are TGTGCCATCAAAAGGGACAGGGGGTGGAATGAGCAGTTCTTC. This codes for CAIKRDRGWNEQFF.

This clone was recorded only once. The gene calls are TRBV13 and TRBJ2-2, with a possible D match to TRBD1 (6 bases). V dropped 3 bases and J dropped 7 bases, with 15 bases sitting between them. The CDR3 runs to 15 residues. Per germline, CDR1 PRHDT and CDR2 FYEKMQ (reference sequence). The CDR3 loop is CASSLRGTQGGELFF. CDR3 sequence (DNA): TGTGCCAGCAGCTTGAGGGGGACACAGGGCGGGGAGCTGTTTTTT.

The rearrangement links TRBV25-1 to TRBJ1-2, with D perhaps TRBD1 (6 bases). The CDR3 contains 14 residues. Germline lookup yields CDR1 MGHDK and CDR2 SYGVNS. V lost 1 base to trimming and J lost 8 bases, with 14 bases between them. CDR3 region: CASSESGGLKGYTF. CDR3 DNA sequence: TGTGCCAGCAGTGAATCGGGGGGGCTAAAGGGCTACACCTTC.

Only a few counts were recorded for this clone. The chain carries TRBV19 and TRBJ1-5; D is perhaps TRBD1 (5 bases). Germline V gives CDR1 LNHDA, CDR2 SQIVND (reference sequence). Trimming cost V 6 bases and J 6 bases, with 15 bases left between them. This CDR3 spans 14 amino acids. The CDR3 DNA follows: TGTGCCAGTAGCACCCTACAGGAGACTCAGCCCCAGCATTTT. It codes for CASSTLQETQPQHF.

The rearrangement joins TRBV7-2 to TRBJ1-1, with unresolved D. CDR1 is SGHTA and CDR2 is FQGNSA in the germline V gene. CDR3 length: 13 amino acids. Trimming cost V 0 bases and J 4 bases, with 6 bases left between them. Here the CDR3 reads CASSLARGTEAFF. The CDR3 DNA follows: TGTGCCAGCAGCTTAGCTCGCGGCACTGAAGCTTTCTTT.

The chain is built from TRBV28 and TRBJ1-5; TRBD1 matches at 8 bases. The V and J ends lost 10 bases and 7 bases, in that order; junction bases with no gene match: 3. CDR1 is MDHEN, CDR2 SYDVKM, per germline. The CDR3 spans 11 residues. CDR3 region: CATDRAQPQHF. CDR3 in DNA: TGTGCCACGGACAGGGCCCAGCCCCAGCATTTT.

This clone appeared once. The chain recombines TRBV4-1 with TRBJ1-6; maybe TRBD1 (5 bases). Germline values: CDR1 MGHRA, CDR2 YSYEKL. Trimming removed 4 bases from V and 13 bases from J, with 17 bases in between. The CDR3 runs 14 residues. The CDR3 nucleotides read TGCGCCAGCAGCCCGGGCCCAGGGTCCCCTCCCCTCCACTTT. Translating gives CASSPGPGSPPLHF.

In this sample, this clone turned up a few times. CDR3 residues: CASSLAGANYGYTF. CDR3 bases: TGTGCCAGCAGCTTAGCCGGGGCTAACTATGGCTACACCTTC. The chain joins TRBV11-2 to TRBJ1-2, with D uncertain. The germline gives CDR1 SGHAT, CDR2 FQNNGV. CDR3 length equals 14 residues. The V gene lost 1 base and the J gene lost 0 bases, with 6 bases spanning the gap. The full variable domain, in which reference TRBV11-2 and TRBJ1-2 provide the parts outside the CDR3, is EAGVAQSPRYKIIEKRQSVAFWCNPISGHATLYWYQQILGQGPKLLIQFQNNGVVDDSQLPKDRFSAERLKGVDSTLKIQPAKLEDSAVYLCASSLAGANYGYTFGSGTRLTVV.

CDR3 coding DNA: TGCAGTGCTAGTTACGGGAGTTCTGAAGCTTTCTTT. Residues: CSASYGSSEAFF. The chain combines TRBV20-1 with TRBJ1-1, with no clear D. CDR1 and CDR2 from the germline V gene are DFQATT and SNEGSKA (reference sequence). V lost 3 bases, J lost 6 bases, and 11 bases lay in between. The CDR3 extends over 12 amino acids.

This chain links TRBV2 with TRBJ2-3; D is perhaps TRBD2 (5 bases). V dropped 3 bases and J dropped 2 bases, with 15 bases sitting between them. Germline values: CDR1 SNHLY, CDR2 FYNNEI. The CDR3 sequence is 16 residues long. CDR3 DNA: TGTGCCAGCAGTGATAGTGGGAGATCCGACACAGATACGCAGTATTTT. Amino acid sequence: CASSDSGRSDTDTQYF.

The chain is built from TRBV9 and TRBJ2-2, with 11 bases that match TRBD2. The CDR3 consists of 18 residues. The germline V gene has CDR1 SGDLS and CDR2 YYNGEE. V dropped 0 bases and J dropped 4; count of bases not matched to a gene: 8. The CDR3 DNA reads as TGTGCCAGCAGCGTAGGACCTACTAGCGGGGGTGGCACCGGGGAGCTGTTTTTT. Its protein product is CASSVGPTSGGGTGELFF.

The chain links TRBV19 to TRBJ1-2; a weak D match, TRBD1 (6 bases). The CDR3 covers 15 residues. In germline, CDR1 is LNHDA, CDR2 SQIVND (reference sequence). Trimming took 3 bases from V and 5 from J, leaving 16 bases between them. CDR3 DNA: TGTGCCAGTAGTATGAAGCCCCGGACAGCGTATGGCTACACCTTC. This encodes CASSMKPRTAYGYTF.

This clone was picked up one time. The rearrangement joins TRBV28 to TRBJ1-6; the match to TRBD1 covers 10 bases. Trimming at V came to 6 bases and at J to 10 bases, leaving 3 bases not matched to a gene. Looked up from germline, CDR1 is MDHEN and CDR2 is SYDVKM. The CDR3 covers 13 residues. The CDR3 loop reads CASRTGGGSPLHF. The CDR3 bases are TGTGCCAGCAGGACAGGGGGCGGGTCACCCCTCCACTTT.

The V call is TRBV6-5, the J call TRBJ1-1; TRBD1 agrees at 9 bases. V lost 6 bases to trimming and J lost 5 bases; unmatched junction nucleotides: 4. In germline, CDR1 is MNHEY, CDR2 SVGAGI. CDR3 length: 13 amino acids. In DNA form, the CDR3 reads TGTGCCAGCAGGGACAGGGGCCGAACTGAAGCTTTCTTT. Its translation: CASRDRGRTEAFF.

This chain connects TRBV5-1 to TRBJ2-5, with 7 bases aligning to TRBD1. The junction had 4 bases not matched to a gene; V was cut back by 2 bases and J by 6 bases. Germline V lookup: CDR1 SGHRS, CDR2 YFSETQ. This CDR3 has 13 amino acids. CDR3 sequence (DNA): TGCGCCAGCAGCTTCGACAGGGAACAGACCCAGTACTTC. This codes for CASSFDREQTQYF.

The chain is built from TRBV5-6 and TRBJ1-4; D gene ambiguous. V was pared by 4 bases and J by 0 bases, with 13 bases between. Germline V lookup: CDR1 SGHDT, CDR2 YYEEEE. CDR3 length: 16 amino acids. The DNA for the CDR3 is TGTGCCAGCAGCCCGAATCAAGCAACAACTAATGAAAAACTGTTTTTT. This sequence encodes CASSPNQATTNEKLFF.